This T cell receptor beta chain is from a study of T-cell memory formation after mild COVID-19. At the level of the study: The two donors had largely donor-specific TCR clusters.

Overall study findings and caveats: Second-wave clones that peaked on day 37 lacked confirmed SARS-CoV-2 specificity. Mainly CM and EM harbored the contracting CD4+ clones; mainly EMRA harbored the CD8+ ones.

Using its own MiXCR run on the 5' RACE reads, TCRdb lists one record per CDR3 protein. The table has about 350,000 distinct CDR3 sequences, 20% to 25% seen once. With regard to this clonotype: Antigen unknown.

V was pared by 4 bases and J by 6 bases, with 8 bases of the junction left unmatched. Germline lookup yields CDR1 SGHAT and CDR2 FQDESV (reference sequence). This CDR3 region has 15 residues. V usage is TRBV11-1 and J usage is TRBJ2-2; the match to TRBD1 covers 7 bases. The TCR originated in a man younger than 30 who had mild COVID-19 (a few samples of this study predate the infection). Cell type and time point are not known. Sequencing was done on a sample of PBMCs or a T cell subset sorted from them (not recorded which). CDR3 amino acids: CASSSRQGISGELFF. Here the CDR3 DNA reads TGTGCCAGCAGCTCTCGACAGGGTATCTCCGGGGAGCTGTTTTTT.